This section outlines one T cell receptor beta chain sequence together with its context. Germline CDR1 is SNHLY and CDR2 is FYNNEI. The V end was cut by 4 bases, the J end by 4 bases, with 9 bases between. This CDR3 is 13 amino acids long. The data stem from a study of read filtering for tumor transcriptome and immune sequencing. For the study at large: The cohort had over 16 men and approximately 15 women aged about 45 to 80, mean roughly 66 years. Fewer than ten patients were R-ISS I, some 15 were R-ISS II, roughly 7 were R-ISS III.

From 300 to 450 ng of RNA, a library with molecular barcoded alpha/delta and beta/gamma adaptors was made. Each CDR3 protein is one row after TCRdb ran MiXCR on the reads. The profile covers almost 40,000 distinct CDR3 sequences, with 13% to 15% appearing a single time and 18% taken by the ten largest. This rearrangement joins TRBV2 to TRBJ2-3, with D unclear. The sequencing sample was made of a population of CD138-negative cells sorted from bone marrow. This clonotype was obtained from a donor aged 40 or older with multiple myeloma. CDR3: CASSAESPDTQYF. CDR3 in DNA: TGTGCCAGCAGTGCGGAGTCCCCAGATACGCAGTATTTT.